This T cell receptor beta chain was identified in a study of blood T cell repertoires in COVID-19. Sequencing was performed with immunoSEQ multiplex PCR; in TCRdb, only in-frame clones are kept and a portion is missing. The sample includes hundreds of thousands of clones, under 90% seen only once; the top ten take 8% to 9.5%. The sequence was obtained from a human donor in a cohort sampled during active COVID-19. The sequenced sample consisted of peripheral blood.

The CDR3 is CASSLDRGRLETQYF. CDR3 bases: TGTGCCAGCAGCTTGGACAGGGGGCGGCTGGAGACCCAGTACTTC. The chain carries TRBV7-2 and TRBJ2-5; 11 nucleotides align to TRBD1. Germline V CDR1 and CDR2: SGHTA, FQGNSA. CDR3 length: 15 amino acids. V was pared by 3 bases and J by 5 bases, with 5 bases of the junction left unmatched.